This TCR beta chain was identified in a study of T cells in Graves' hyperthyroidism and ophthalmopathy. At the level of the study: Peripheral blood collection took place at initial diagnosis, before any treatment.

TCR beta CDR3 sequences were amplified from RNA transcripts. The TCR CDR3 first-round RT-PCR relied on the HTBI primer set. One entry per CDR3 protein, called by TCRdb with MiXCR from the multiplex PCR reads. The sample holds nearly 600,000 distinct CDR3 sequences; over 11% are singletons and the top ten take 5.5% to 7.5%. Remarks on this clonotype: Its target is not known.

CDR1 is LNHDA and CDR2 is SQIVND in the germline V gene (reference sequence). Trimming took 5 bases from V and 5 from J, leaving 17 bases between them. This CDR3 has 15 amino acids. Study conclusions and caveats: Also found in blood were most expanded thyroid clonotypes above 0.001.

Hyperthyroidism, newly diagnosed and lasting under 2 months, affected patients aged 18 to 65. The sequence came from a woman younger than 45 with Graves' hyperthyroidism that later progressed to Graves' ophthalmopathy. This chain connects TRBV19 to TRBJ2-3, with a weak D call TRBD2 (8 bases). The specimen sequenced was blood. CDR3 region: CASSLGRAGGDTQYF. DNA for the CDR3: TGTGCCAGTAGTCTCGGGAGGGCAGGGGGAGATACGCAGTATTTT.